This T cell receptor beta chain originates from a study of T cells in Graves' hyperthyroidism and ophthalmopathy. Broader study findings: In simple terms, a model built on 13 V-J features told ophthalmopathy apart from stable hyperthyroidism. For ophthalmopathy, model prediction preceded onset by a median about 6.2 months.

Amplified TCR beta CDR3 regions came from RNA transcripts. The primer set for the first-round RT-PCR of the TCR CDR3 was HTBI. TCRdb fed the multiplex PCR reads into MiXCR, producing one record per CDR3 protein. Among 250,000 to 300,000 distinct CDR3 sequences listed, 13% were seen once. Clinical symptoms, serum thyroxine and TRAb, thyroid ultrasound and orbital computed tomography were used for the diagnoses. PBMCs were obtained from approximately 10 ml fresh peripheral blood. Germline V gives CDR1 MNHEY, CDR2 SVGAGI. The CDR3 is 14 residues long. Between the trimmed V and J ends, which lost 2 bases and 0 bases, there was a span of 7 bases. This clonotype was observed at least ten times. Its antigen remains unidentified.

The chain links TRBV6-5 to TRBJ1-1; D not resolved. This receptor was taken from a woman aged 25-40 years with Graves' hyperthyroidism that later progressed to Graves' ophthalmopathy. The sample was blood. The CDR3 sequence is CASSYGQLNTEAFF. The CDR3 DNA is TGTGCCAGCAGTTACGGGCAGTTGAACACTGAAGCTTTCTTT.